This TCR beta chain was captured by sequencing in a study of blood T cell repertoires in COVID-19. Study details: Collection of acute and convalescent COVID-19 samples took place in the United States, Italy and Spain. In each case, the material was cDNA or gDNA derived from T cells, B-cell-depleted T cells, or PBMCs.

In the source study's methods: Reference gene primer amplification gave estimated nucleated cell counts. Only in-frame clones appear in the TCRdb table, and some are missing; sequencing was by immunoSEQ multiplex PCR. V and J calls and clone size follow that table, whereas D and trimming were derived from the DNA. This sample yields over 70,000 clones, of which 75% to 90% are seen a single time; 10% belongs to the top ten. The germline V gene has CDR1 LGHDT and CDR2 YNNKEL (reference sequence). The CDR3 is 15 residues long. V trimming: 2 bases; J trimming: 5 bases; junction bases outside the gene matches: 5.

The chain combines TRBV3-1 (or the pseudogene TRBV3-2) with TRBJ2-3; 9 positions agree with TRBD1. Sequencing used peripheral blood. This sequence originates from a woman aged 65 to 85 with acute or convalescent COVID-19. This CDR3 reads CASSQPGQGLDTQYF. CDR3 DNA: TGTGCCAGCAGCCAACCTGGACAGGGGCTAGATACGCAGTATTTT.